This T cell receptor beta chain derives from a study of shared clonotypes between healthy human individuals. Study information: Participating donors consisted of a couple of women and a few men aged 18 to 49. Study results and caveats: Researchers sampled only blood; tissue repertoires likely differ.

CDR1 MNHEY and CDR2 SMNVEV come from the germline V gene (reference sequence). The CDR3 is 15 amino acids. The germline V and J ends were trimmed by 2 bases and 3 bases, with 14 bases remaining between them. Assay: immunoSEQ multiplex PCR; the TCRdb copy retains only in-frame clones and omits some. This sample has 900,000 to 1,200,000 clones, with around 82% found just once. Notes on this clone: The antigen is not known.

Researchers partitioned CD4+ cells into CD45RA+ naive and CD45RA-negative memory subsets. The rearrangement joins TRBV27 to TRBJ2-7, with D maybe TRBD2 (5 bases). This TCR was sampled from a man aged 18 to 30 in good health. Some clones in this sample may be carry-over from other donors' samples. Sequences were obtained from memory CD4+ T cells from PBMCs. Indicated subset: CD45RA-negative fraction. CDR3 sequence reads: CASSLSGGGFYEQYF. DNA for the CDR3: TGTGCCAGCAGTTTAAGTGGCGGAGGATTCTACGAGCAGTACTTC.